This T cell receptor beta chain was retrieved from a study of blood T cell repertoires in COVID-19. Trimming took 2 bases from V and 1 from J; bases not matched to a gene: 4. Germline V gene sequence: CDR1 MRHNA, CDR2 SNTAGT. This CDR3 comprises 16 residues. How the authors handled the data: The assay estimated nucleated cells by amplifying reference gene primers. The repertoire was sequenced with immunoSEQ multiplex PCR; TCRdb's copy has only in-frame clones and lacks some. The V and J calls and clone size are taken from that table; D and trimming were inferred from the DNA. This table holds 150,000 to 200,000 clones, around 78% found once.

The sample was peripheral blood. The receptor was isolated from a woman older than 75 with active or convalescent COVID-19. The V and J genes are TRBV6-4 and TRBJ2-3; 9 positions agree with TRBD2. The CDR3 nucleotides read TGTGCCAGCAGTGACGGAGCGGGGGGAGGCACAGATACGCAGTATTTT. Protein sequence: CASSDGAGGGTDTQYF.